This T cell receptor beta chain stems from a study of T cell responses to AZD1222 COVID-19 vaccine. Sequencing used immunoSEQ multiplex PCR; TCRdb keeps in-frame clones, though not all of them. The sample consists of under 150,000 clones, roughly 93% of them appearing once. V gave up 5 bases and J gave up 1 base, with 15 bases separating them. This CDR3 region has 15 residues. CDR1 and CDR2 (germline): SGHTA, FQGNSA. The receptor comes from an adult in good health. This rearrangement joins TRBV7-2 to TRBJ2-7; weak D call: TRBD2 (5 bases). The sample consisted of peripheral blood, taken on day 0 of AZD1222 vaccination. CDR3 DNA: TGTGCCAGCAGCCCCGTTTCGGACTCGTCCTACGAGCAGTACTTC. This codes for CASSPVSDSSYEQYF.